These 2 T cell receptor beta chains came from one sample sequenced in a study of T cells in Graves' hyperthyroidism and ophthalmopathy. Amplified regions were TCR beta CDR3 sequences from RNA transcripts. The HTBI primer set was used in a first-round RT-PCR of the TCR CDR3. TCRdb re-called the multiplex PCR reads with MiXCR, one entry per CDR3 protein. The data hold hundreds of thousands of distinct CDR3 sequences, with 15% to 20% observed a single time. Sequencing input: blood. These receptors originate from a woman aged 40-49 years with Graves' ophthalmopathy.

The genes are TRBV7-9 and TRBJ2-1; D is unresolved. V lost 4 bases, J lost 4 bases, and 23 bases lay in between. This CDR3 contains 18 residues. Germline assignment: CDR1 SEHNR and CDR2 FQNEAQ (reference sequence). The CDR3 loop is CASSSLFNLGSSYNEQFF. CDR3 in DNA: TGTGCCAGCAGCTCTCTTTTTAATTTGGGCAGCAGTTACAATGAGCAGTTCTTC.

V usage is TRBV7-2 and J usage is TRBJ2-7; D may match TRBD1 or TRBD2 (5 bases each). V lost 2 bases, J lost 4 bases, and 12 bases lay in between. The CDR3 has 14 amino acids. The germline gives CDR1 SGHTA, CDR2 FQGNSA. CDR3 DNA: TGTGCCAGCAGCTTAAATTGGGGACGTTACGAGCAGTACTTC. This sequence encodes CASSLNWGRYEQYF.